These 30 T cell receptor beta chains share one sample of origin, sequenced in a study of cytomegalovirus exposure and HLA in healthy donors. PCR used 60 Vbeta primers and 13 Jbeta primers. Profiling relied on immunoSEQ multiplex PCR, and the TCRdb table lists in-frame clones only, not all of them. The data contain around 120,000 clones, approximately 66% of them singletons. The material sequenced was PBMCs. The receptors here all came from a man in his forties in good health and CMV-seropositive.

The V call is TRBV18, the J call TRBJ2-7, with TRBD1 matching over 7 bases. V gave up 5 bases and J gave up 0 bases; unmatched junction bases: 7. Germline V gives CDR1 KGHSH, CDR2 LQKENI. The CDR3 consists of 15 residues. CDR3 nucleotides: TGTGCCAGCTCAATCACAGGGGAGAGCTCCTACGAGCAGTACTTC. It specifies CASSITGESSYEQYF. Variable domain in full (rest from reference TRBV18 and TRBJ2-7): NAGVMQNPRHLVRRRGQEARLRCSPMKGHSHVYWYRQLPEEGLKFMVYLQKENIIDESGMPKERFSAEFPKEGPSILRIQQVVRGDSAAYFCASSITGESSYEQYFGPGTRLTVT.

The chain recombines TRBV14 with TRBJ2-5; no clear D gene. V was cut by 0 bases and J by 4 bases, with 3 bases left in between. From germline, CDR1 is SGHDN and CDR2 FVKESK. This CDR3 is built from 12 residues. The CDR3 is CASSQERETQYF. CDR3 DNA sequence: TGTGCCAGCAGCCAAGAGAGAGAGACCCAGTACTTC.

The CDR3 here is CAWSSGGLYNEQFF. The CDR3 DNA reads TGTGCCTGGAGTAGCGGGGGACTATACAATGAGCAGTTCTTC. The chain combines TRBV30 with TRBJ2-1, with 8 bases aligning to TRBD2. This CDR3 comprises 14 residues. J lost 4 bases, V lost 2 bases, and 4 bases had no gene match. In germline, CDR1 is GTSNPN, CDR2 SVGIG (reference sequence).

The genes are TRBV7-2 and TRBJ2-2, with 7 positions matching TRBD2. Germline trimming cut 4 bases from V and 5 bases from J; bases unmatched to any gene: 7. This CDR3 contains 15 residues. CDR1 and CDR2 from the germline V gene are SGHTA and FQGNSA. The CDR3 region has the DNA TGTGCCAGCAGCTGGGGAGGGCCTGATACCGGGGAGCTGTTTTTT. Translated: CASSWGGPDTGELFF.

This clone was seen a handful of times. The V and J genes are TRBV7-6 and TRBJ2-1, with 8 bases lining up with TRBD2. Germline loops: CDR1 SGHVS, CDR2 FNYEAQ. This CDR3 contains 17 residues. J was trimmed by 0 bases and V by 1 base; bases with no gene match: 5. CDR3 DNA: TGTGCCAGCAGCTTAGGTGGCGGGAGGAGCTCCTACAATGAGCAGTTCTTC. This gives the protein CASSLGGGRSSYNEQFF.

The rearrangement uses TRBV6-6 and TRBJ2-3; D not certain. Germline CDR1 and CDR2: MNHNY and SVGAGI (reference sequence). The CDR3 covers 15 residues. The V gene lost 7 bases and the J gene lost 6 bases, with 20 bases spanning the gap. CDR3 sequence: CASNPSEELADTQYF. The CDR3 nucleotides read TGTGCCAGCAACCCCAGCGAGGAGCTCGCGGATACGCAGTATTTT.

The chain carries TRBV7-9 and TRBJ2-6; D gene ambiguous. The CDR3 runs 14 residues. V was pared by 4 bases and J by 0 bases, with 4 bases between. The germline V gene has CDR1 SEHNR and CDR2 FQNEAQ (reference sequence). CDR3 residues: CASSSGSGANVLTF. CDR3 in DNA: TGTGCCAGCAGCTCGGGCTCTGGGGCCAACGTCCTGACTTTC.

CDR3 sequence reads: CASSKELAGGPAPYEQYV. The CDR3 nucleotides are TGTGCCAGCAGCAAAGAGCTAGCGGGAGGGCCAGCGCCTTACGAGCAGTACGTC. This chain connects TRBV21-1 to TRBJ2-7; TRBD2, as called in the table, went unchecked against the DNA. TRBV21-1 is a known pseudogene. This CDR3 is built from 18 residues.

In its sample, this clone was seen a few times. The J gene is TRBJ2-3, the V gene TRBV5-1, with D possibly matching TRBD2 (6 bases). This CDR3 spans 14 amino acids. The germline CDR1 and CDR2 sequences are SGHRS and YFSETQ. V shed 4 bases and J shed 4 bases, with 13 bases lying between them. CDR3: CASSPGVLADTQYF. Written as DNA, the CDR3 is TGCGCCAGCAGCCCGGGAGTTCTCGCAGATACGCAGTATTTT.

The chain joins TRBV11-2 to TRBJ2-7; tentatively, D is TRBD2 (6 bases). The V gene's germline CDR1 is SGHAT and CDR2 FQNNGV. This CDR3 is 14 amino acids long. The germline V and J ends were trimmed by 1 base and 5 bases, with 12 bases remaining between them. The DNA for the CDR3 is TGTGCCAGCAGCTTAGTGGGGGGAGTAAACGAGCAGTACTTC. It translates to CASSLVGGVNEQYF.

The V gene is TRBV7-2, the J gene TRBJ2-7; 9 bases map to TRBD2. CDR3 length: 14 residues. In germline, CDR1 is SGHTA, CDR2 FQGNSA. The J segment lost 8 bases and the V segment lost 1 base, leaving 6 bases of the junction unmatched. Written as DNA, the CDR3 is TGTGCCAGCAGCTTAGGTAGCGGGAGTGGTAAGCAGTACTTC. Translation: CASSLGSGSGKQYF. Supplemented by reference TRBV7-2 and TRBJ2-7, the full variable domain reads GAGVSQSPSNKVTEKGKDVELRCDPISGHTALYWYRQSLGQGLEFLIYFQGNSAPDKSGLPSDRFSAERTGGSVSTLTIQRTQQEDSAVYLCASSLGSGSGKQYFGPGTRLTVT.

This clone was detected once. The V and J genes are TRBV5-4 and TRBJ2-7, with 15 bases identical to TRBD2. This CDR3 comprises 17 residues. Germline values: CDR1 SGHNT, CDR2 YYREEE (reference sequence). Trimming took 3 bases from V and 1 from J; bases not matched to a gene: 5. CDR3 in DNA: TGTGCCAGCAGCTCTGGACTAGCGGGAGGGTTTTCCTACGAGCAGTACGTC. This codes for CASSSGLAGGFSYEQYV.

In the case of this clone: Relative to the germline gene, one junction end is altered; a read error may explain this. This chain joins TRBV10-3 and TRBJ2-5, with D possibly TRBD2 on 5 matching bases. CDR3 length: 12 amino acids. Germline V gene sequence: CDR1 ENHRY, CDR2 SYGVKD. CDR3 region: CATSERGETQYF. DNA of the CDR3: TGTGCCACCAGTGAGCGAGGGGAGACCCAGTACTTC.

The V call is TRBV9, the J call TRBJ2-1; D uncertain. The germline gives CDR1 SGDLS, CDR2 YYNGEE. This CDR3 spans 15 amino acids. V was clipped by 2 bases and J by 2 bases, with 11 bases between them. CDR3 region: CASSVAPAPYNEQFF. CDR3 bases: TGTGCCAGCAGCGTGGCTCCAGCGCCCTACAATGAGCAGTTCTTC.

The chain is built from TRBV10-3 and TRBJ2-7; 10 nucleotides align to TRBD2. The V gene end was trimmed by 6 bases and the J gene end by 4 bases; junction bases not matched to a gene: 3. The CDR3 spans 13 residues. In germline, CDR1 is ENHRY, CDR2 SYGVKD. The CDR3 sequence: CAISPSGSYEQYF. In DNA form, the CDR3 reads TGTGCCATCAGCCCTAGCGGGAGTTACGAGCAGTACTTC.

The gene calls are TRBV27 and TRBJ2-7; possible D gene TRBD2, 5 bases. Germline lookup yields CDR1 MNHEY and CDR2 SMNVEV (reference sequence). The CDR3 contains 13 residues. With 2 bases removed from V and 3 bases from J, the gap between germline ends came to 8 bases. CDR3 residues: CASSLGERYEQYV. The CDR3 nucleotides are TGTGCCAGCAGTTTAGGGGAGCGCTACGAGCAGTACGTC.

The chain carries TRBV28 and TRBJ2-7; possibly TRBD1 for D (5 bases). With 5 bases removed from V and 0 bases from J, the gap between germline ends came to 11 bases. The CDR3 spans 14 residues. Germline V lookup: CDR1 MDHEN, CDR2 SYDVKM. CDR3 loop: CASSQGFSSYEQYF. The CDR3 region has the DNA TGTGCCAGCAGTCAGGGATTTAGCTCCTACGAGCAGTACTTC.

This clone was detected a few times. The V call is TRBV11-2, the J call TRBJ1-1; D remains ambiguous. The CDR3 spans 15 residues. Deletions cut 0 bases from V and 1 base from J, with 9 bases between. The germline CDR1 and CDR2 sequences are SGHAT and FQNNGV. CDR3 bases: TGTGCCAGCAGCTTAGATTCACAGCCGAACACTGAAGCTTTCTTT. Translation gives CASSLDSQPNTEAFF.

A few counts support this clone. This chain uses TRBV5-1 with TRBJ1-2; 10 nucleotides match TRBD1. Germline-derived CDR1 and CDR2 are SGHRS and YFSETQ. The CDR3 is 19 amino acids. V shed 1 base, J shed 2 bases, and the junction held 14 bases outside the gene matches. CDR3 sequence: CASSLTLRTGGFNNYGYTF. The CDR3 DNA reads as TGCGCCAGCAGCTTGACTCTTAGGACAGGGGGTTTTAACAACTATGGCTACACCTTC.

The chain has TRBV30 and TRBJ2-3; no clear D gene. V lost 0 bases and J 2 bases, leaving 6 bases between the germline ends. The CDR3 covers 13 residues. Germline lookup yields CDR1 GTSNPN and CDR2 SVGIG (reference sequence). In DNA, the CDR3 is TGTGCCTGGAGTGTACACATCACAGATACGCAGTATTTT. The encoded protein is CAWSVHITDTQYF.

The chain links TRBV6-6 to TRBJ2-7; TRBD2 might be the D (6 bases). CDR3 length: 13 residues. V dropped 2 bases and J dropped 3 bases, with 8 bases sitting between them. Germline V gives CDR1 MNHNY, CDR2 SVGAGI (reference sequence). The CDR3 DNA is TGTGCCAGCAGTTACCCGGGGGACTACGAGCAGTACTTC. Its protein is CASSYPGDYEQYF.

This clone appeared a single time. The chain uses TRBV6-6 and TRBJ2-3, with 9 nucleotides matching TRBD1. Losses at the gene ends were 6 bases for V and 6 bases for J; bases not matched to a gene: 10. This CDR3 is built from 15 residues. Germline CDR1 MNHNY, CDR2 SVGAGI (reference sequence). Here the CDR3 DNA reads TGTGCCAGCAGCCTACAGGGGGCGCGAGGGGATACGCAGTATTTT. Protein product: CASSLQGARGDTQYF.

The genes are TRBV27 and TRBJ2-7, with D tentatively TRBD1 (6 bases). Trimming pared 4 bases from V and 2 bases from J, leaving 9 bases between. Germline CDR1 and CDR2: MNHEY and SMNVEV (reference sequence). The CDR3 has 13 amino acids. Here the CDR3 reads CASSSRDTYEQYV. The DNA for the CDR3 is TGTGCCAGCAGTTCCCGGGACACCTACGAGCAGTACGTC.

The DNA of the CDR3 is TGTGCCAGCAGTGAAGGCGGGGCGGATACGCAGTATTTT. Its protein product is CASSEGGADTQYF. The rearrangement uses TRBV6-1 and TRBJ2-3, with D possibly being TRBD2 (6 bases). The CDR3 is 13 residues long. V lost 1 base and J lost 6, with 8 bases in between. The germline V gene encodes CDR1 MNHNS and CDR2 SASEGT.

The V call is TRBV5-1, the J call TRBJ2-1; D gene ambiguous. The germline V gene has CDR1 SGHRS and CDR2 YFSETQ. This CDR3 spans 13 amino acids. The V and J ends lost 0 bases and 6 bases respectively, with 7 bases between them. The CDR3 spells CASSLGAGNEQFF. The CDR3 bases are TGCGCCAGCAGCTTGGGAGCCGGCAATGAGCAGTTCTTC.

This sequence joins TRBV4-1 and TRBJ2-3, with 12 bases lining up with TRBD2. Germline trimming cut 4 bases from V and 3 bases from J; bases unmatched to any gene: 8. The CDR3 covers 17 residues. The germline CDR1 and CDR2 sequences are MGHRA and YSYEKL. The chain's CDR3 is CASSLRLAGVLTDTQYF. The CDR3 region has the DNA TGCGCCAGCAGCCTTCGACTAGCGGGAGTTCTTACAGATACGCAGTATTTT.

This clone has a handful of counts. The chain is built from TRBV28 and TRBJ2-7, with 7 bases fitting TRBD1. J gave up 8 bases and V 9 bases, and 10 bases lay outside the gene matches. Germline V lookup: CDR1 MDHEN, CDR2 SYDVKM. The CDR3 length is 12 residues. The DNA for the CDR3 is TGTGCCAGTCGTACAGGGGAAGACAAGCAGTACTTC. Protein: CASRTGEDKQYF.

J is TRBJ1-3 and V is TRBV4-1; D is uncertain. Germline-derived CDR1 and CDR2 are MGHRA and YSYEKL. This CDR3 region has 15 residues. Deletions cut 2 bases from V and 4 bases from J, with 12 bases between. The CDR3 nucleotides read TGCGCCAGCAGCCAATCCCCACTGTCGGGAAACACCATATATTTT. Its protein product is CASSQSPLSGNTIYF.

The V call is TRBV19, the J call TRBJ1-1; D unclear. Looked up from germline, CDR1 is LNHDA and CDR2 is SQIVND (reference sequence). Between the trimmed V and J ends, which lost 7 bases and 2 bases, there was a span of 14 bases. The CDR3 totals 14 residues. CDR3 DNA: TGTGCCAGTAACCTCCGGTCGGGAAACACTGAAGCTTTCTTT. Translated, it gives CASNLRSGNTEAFF.

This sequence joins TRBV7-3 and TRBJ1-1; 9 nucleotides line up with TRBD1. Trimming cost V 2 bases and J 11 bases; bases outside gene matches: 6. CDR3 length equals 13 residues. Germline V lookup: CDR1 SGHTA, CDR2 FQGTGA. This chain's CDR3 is CASSLGQGYVAFF. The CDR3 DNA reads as TGTGCCAGCAGCTTAGGACAGGGGTATGTGGCTTTCTTT.